The present entry profiles one TCR beta chain with its context. The antigen is unknown. Germline and junction disagree at one end, which may indicate a read error. The sample belongs to a study of CD8+CD57+ T cells in acquired aplastic anemia. Study information: Sorted cells (CD4+ and CD8+) yielded DNA amounts that averaged 3.2 ug.

The CDR3 totals 13 residues. Germline CDR1 reads SGHTA; CDR2 reads FQGNSA. Genomic DNA templated the TCR beta VDJ and CDR3 profiling. TCRdb ran MiXCR on the reads and lists one entry per CDR3 protein. The sample consists of fewer than 250,000 distinct CDR3 sequences, about half of them appearing once. Broader study findings: Researchers report that about 28 CD8+ CDR3 sequences appeared in both patients and controls.

The source is a human donor in good health, serving as a control. This chain uses TRBV7-2 with TRBJ2-7; D possibly uses TRBD1 or TRBD2 (5 bases each). Input material: sorted CD4+, CD8+, or CD8+CD57+ T cells (not recorded which) from PBMCs. CDR3 amino acids: CASSVAGSNEQYF. DNA of the CDR3: TGTGCCAGCAGCGTAGCAGGGAGCAACGAGCAGTACTTC.